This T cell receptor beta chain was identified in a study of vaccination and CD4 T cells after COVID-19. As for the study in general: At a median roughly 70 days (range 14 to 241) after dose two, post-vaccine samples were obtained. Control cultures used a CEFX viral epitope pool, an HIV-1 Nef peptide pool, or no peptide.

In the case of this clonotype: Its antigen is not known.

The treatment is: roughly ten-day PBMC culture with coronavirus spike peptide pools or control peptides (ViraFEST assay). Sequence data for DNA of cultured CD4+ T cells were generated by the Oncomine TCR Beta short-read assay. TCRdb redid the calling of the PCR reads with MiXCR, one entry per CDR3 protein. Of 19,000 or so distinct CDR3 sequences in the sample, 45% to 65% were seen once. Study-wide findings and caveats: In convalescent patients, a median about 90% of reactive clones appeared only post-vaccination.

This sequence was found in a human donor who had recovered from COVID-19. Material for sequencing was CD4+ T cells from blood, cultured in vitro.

In DNA form, the CDR3 reads TGTGCCAGCAGGCGATCACTCCGGGACAGGGAACAGGGGCGTTCACCCCTCCACTTT. Its translation: CASRRSLRDREQGRSPLHF. The rearrangement links TRBV2 to TRBJ1-6; 9 bases are shared with TRBD1. V was pared by 6 bases and J by 9 bases, with 21 bases of the junction left unmatched. This CDR3 has 19 amino acids. Germline lookup yields CDR1 SNHLY and CDR2 FYNNEI.